The 20 T cell receptor beta chains presented below share a single source sample, sequenced in a study of blood T cell repertoires in COVID-19. The data were produced by immunoSEQ multiplex PCR, yet TCRdb's version contains in-frame clones alone and is incomplete. The sample holds approximately 350,000 clones; around nine tenths are singletons and the top ten take around 3.5%. Sequences were obtained from peripheral blood. The receptors were gathered from a woman under 30 who had recovered from COVID-19.

The chain couples TRBV9 to TRBJ2-5, with D perhaps TRBD1 (6 bases). V was clipped by 4 bases and J by 5 bases, with 18 bases between them. Germline CDR1 and CDR2: SGDLS and YYNGEE. The CDR3 loop spans 15 amino acids. The CDR3 region is CASSPGSSQGETQYF. As DNA, the CDR3 is TGTGCCAGCAGCCCCGGGTCTAGCCAGGGGGAGACCCAGTACTTC.

The chain has TRBV4-3 and TRBJ1-5, with 7 bases lining up with TRBD1. The CDR3 runs to 15 residues. Germline V gives CDR1 LGHNA, CDR2 YSLEER. V trimming: 0 bases; J trimming: 6 bases; junction bases outside the gene matches: 5. The CDR3 region is CASSQDKQGGQPQHF. For the CDR3, the DNA is TGCGCCAGCAGCCAAGATAAGCAGGGGGGTCAGCCCCAGCATTTT.

The CDR3 sequence is CASSPRVAGGDTQYF. The CDR3 DNA is TGTGCCAGCTCACCACGGGTAGCGGGAGGAGATACGCAGTATTTT. J is TRBJ2-3 and V is TRBV18, with TRBD2 matching over 10 bases. Germline V gives CDR1 KGHSH, CDR2 LQKENI. The CDR3 contains 15 residues. V lost 1 base, J lost 5 bases, and 3 bases stayed unmatched.

The chain couples TRBV4-3 to TRBJ1-1; D is perhaps TRBD1 (6 bases). The CDR3 loop spans 15 amino acids. CDR1 is LGHNA, CDR2 YSLEER, per germline. V lost 1 base, J lost 4 bases, and 13 bases lay in between. The CDR3 spells CASSQGQGKGTEAFF. Written as DNA, the CDR3 is TGCGCCAGCAGCCAAGGCCAGGGGAAAGGCACTGAAGCTTTCTTT.

The chain couples TRBV18 to TRBJ2-3; TRBD2 aligns across 9 bases. Trimming cost V 3 bases and J 6 bases; bases outside gene matches: 7. The CDR3 consists of 15 residues. Per the germline V gene, CDR1 is KGHSH and CDR2 is LQKENI. The CDR3 bases are TGTGCCAGCTCACCCTGGCGGGAGGGCCCCGATACGCAGTATTTT. Its translation: CASSPWREGPDTQYF.

This sequence joins TRBV15 and TRBJ2-7; 7 nucleotides line up with TRBD2. CDR3 length: 21 residues. The junction had 24 bases not matched to a gene; V was cut back by 1 base and J by 3 bases. The germline CDR1 and CDR2 sequences are LNHNV and YYDKDF (reference sequence). The CDR3 spells CATSRGAHPREGGSCGYEQYV. The CDR3 DNA sequence: TGTGCCACCAGCAGAGGGGCACATCCCAGAGAGGGCGGGAGTTGTGGCTACGAGCAGTACGTC.

The rearrangement uses TRBV6-2 or TRBV6-3 and TRBJ2-5, with D possibly matching TRBD2 (7 bases). The CDR3 consists of 16 residues. Per the germline V gene, CDR1 is MNHEY and CDR2 is SVGEGT. V lost 2 bases and J 2 bases, leaving 15 bases between the germline ends. CDR3 residues: CASSYGEGGDQETQYF. The CDR3 DNA sequence: TGTGCCAGCAGTTACGGGGAGGGGGGGGATCAAGAGACCCAGTACTTC.

This chain uses TRBV7-2 with TRBJ2-5; D gene uncertain. The germline V and J ends were trimmed by 5 bases and 5 bases, with 9 bases remaining between them. Germline loops: CDR1 SGHTA, CDR2 FQGNSA. The CDR3 is 12 residues long. CDR3 residues: CASSATSETQYF. The CDR3 DNA is TGTGCCAGCAGCGCTACTTCGGAGACCCAGTACTTC.

The chain combines TRBV7-8 with TRBJ2-2; 11 bases line up with TRBD2. Trimming took 5 bases from V and 5 from J; bases not matched to a gene: 10. Germline CDR1 SGHVS, CDR2 FQNEAQ. CDR3 length equals 17 residues. The CDR3 region is CASSTRLAGRKTGELFF. In nucleotides, the CDR3 is TGTGCCAGCAGCACTAGACTAGCGGGGAGGAAGACCGGGGAGCTGTTTTTT.

The chain recombines TRBV21-1 with TRBJ1-4. TRBV21-1 represents a pseudogene. The CDR3 is 16 amino acids. CDR3 sequence (DNA): TGTGCCAGCAGCAATTCTGAGGGCGCAACTAATGAAAAACTGTTTTTT. This encodes CASSNSEGATNEKLFF.

This clone was counted at least ten times. This rearrangement joins TRBV5-6 to TRBJ2-7; D is unclear. The germline V gene encodes CDR1 SGHDT and CDR2 YYEEEE. The CDR3 extends over 15 amino acids. V was cut by 0 bases and J by 0 bases, with 10 bases left in between. This chain's CDR3 is CASSLGGAHSYEQYV. CDR3 bases: TGTGCCAGCAGCTTGGGCGGAGCCCACTCCTACGAGCAGTACGTC.

J is TRBJ2-1 and V is TRBV6-5; D unresolved. With 4 bases removed from V and 0 bases from J, the gap between germline ends came to 13 bases. Germline CDR1 is MNHEY and CDR2 is SVGAGI. This CDR3 has 16 residues. CDR3 DNA sequence: TGTGCCAGCAGTTTCGCTAGGAGTGGCTCCTACAATGAGCAGTTCTTC. It translates to CASSFARSGSYNEQFF.

The chain recombines TRBV11-3 with TRBJ2-1; D is uncertain. Germline assignment: CDR1 SGHNT and CDR2 YENEEA. V lost 0 bases to trimming and J lost 7 bases, with 13 bases between them. The CDR3 has 15 amino acids. CDR3 sequence (DNA): TGTGCCAGCAGCTTAGATAACCACCTTCGGAATGAGCAGTTCTTC. This gives the protein CASSLDNHLRNEQFF.

The J gene is TRBJ2-5, the V gene TRBV4-1, with 8 nucleotides matching TRBD1. CDR3 length: 16 amino acids. CDR1 is MGHRA and CDR2 is YSYEKL in the germline V gene. J gave up 5 bases and V 4 bases, and 12 bases lay outside the gene matches. The CDR3 DNA sequence: TGCGCCAGCAGCCCTGCTGGACAGGGTTCCGGGGAGACCCAGTACTTC. This codes for CASSPAGQGSGETQYF.

Many counts were recorded for this clone. V gene TRBV6-5 combines with J gene TRBJ1-5; 7 bases are a match to TRBD1. Germline V gives CDR1 MNHEY, CDR2 SVGAGI. This CDR3 region has 15 residues. V lost 6 bases to trimming and J lost 3 bases; unmatched junction nucleotides: 8. The CDR3 DNA is TGTGCCAGCAGCCCCCGGGACAGATACAATCAGCCCCAGCATTTT. It specifies CASSPRDRYNQPQHF.

This clone was recorded once. The J gene is TRBJ1-5, the V gene TRBV30; 9 bases fit TRBD1. Germline-derived CDR1 and CDR2 are GTSNPN and SVGIG (reference sequence). V lost 2 bases, J lost 3 bases, and 11 bases stayed unmatched. The length of the CDR3 is 17 residues. CDR3 loop: CAWSYSRTGVYNQPQHF. The CDR3 DNA is TGTGCCTGGAGTTATAGTAGGACAGGGGTCTACAATCAGCCCCAGCATTTT.

The chain employs TRBV5-4 and TRBJ2-3; weak D call: TRBD2 (6 bases). V was cut by 0 bases and J by 4 bases, with 12 bases left in between. Germline-derived CDR1 and CDR2 are SGHNT and YYREEE (reference sequence). CDR3 size: 15 residues. CDR3 residues: CASSLGSGFSDTQYF. The CDR3 nucleotides are TGTGCCAGCAGCTTGGGGAGCGGGTTCTCAGATACGCAGTATTTT.

This rearrangement joins TRBV19 to TRBJ2-7; maybe TRBD2 (5 bases). Germline CDR1 and CDR2: LNHDA and SQIVND (reference sequence). The CDR3 sequence is 14 residues long. V was clipped by 5 bases and J by 2 bases, with 13 bases between them. This CDR3 is CASSPGTGAYEQYV. The CDR3 bases are TGTGCCAGTAGTCCGGGCACCGGGGCCTACGAGCAGTACGTC.

The rearrangement uses TRBV18 and TRBJ1-3; 8 bases map to TRBD1. CDR1 KGHSH and CDR2 LQKENI come from the germline V gene. CDR3 length: 15 residues. V was pared by 3 bases and J by 4 bases, with 5 bases of the junction left unmatched. The CDR3: CASSPPTGDGNTIYF. The CDR3 DNA reads TGTGCCAGCTCACCCCCGACAGGGGACGGAAACACCATATATTTT.

This chain links TRBV7-9 with TRBJ1-3, with D perhaps TRBD1 (5 bases). In germline, CDR1 is SEHNR, CDR2 FQNEAQ (reference sequence). The germline V and J ends were trimmed by 4 bases and 0 bases, with 10 bases remaining between them. The CDR3 is 15 residues long. The DNA for the CDR3 is TGTGCCAGCAGCTACCTCAGGGCCTCTGGAAACACCATATATTTT. It translates to CASSYLRASGNTIYF.